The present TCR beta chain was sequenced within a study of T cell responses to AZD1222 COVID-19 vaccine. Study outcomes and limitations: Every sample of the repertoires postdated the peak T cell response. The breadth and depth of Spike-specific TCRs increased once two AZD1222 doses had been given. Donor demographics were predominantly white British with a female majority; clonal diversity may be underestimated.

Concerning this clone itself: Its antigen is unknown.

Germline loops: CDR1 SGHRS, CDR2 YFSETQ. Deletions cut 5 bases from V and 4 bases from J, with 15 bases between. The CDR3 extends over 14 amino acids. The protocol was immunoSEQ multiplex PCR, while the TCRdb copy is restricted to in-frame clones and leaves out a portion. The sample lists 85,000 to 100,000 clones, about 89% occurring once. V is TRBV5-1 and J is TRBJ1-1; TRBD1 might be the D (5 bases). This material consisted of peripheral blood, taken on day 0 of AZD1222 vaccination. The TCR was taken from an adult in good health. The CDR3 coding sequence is TGCGCCAGCAGGCCGACCTCGGGGGGCACTGAAGCTTTCTTT. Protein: CASRPTSGGTEAFF.